The next 29 T cell receptor beta chains were all read from a single sample in a study of blood T cell repertoires in COVID-19. The method was immunoSEQ multiplex PCR; TCRdb's version includes in-frame clones alone and lacks a portion of them. In the table there are under 130,000 clones, around 74% of which are singletons. Sequenced material: peripheral blood. All receptors come from a woman in her 70s with acute or convalescent COVID-19.

The chain links TRBV18 to TRBJ2-7; 8 positions agree with TRBD2. Germline trimming cut 0 bases from V and 4 bases from J; bases unmatched to any gene: 8. Germline CDR1 is KGHSH and CDR2 is LQKENI. CDR3 length: 16 amino acids. CDR3 in DNA: TGTGCCAGCTCACCACCAACGGCGGGGGGAGAATACGAGCAGTACTTC. Translated, it gives CASSPPTAGGEYEQYF.

This chain connects TRBV7-9 to TRBJ1-4; 7 bases fit TRBD1. CDR3 length: 14 amino acids. J lost 7 bases, V lost 3 bases, and 5 bases had no gene match. From germline, CDR1 is SEHNR and CDR2 FQNEAQ (reference sequence). In DNA form, the CDR3 reads TGTGCCAGCAGCTTGAAGGGGGCCGGTGAAAAACTGTTTTTT. Residues: CASSLKGAGEKLFF.

This clone is a singleton in its sample. J is TRBJ2-3 and V is TRBV6-5; possible D gene TRBD1, 6 bases. Trimming stripped 6 bases from V and 3 bases from J, with 16 bases between. This CDR3 contains 15 residues. In germline, CDR1 is MNHEY, CDR2 SVGAGI. CDR3 nucleotides: TGTGCCAGCAGAGTTCGTGGGGGCCGAACAGATACGCAGTATTTT. As protein: CASRVRGGRTDTQYF.

This clone was seen only a few times. The chain joins TRBV11-2 to TRBJ1-3, with TRBD1 as a possible D gene (5 bases). The CDR3 is made up of 15 amino acids. V gave up 5 bases and J gave up 1 base, with 12 bases separating them. Germline-derived CDR1 and CDR2 are SGHAT and FQNNGV. DNA for the CDR3: TGTGCCAGCAGCCCCGACAGAACATCTGGAAACACCATATATTTT. Protein sequence: CASSPDRTSGNTIYF.

The sample holds a few counts of this clone. This chain links TRBV6-1 with TRBJ2-7; 9 nucleotides line up with TRBD1. The junction had 5 bases not matched to a gene; V was cut back by 0 bases and J by 2 bases. This CDR3 region has 16 residues. The germline V gene encodes CDR1 MNHNS and CDR2 SASEGT. CDR3: CASSEAGTGSPYEQYF. CDR3 DNA sequence: TGTGCCAGCAGTGAAGCCGGGACAGGGAGCCCCTACGAGCAGTACTTC.

This chain links TRBV5-6 with TRBJ2-7; 8 bases are shared with TRBD2. The CDR3 contains 14 residues. With 4 bases clipped from V and 3 bases from J, the junction kept 6 bases outside the gene matches. The germline gives CDR1 SGHDT, CDR2 YYEEEE. CDR3 DNA sequence: TGTGCCAGCAGCCCCCGGGAGGGGATCTACGAGCAGTACTTC. Encoded protein: CASSPREGIYEQYF.

The CDR3 is CATRGPVFGGYTF. The CDR3 DNA sequence: TGTGCCACCCGCGGGCCAGTGTTCGGGGGCTACACCTTC. This chain joins TRBV28 and TRBJ1-2; no clear D gene. CDR1 and CDR2 (germline): MDHEN, SYDVKM. The CDR3 is 13 residues long. V was pared by 10 bases and J by 8 bases, with 20 bases between.

This sequence joins TRBV28 and TRBJ2-1, with 10 bases aligning to TRBD2. Germline loops: CDR1 MDHEN, CDR2 SYDVKM. With 3 bases clipped from V and 5 bases from J, the junction kept 7 bases outside the gene matches. The CDR3 is made up of 16 amino acids. The CDR3 is CASSFSLAGDHNEQFF. CDR3 DNA: TGTGCCAGCAGTTTTAGCCTAGCGGGGGACCACAATGAGCAGTTCTTC.

The chain carries TRBV3-1 (or the pseudogene TRBV3-2) and TRBJ2-7; TRBD1 matches 10 bases. The germline gives CDR1 LGHDT, CDR2 YNNKEL (reference sequence). CDR3 size: 15 residues. V gave up 1 base and J gave up 6 bases; unmatched junction bases: 6. The CDR3 nucleotides are TGTGCCAGCAGCCAAGTTGGGACAGGGGTACGCGAGCAGTACTTC. It encodes CASSQVGTGVREQYF.

Only one count was recorded for this clone. The chain is built from TRBV7-2 and TRBJ1-5, with TRBD1 matching over 8 bases. CDR1 is SGHTA, CDR2 FQGNSA, per germline. This CDR3 contains 16 residues. J lost 0 bases, V lost 4 bases, and 5 bases had no gene match. CDR3 in amino acids: CASSSRGPYSNQPQHF. Here the CDR3 DNA reads TGTGCCAGCAGCTCCAGGGGGCCTTATAGCAATCAGCCCCAGCATTTT.

The chain couples TRBV28 to TRBJ1-2; 11 bases line up with TRBD1. The CDR3 is 15 residues long. Germline lookup yields CDR1 MDHEN and CDR2 SYDVKM. V was clipped by 6 bases and J by 5 bases; unmatched bases: 8. The CDR3 protein is CASSPAGTGGYGYTF. CDR3 bases: TGTGCCAGCAGCCCCGCCGGGACAGGGGGGTATGGCTACACCTTC.

This chain uses TRBV2 with TRBJ1-2; 9 positions agree with TRBD1. The ends lost 9 bases at V and 3 bases at J; junction bases unmatched: 5. This CDR3 is built from 13 residues. The germline V gene encodes CDR1 SNHLY and CDR2 FYNNEI. This CDR3 is CARLDRGDYGYTF. The CDR3, as DNA: TGTGCCAGACTAGACAGGGGGGACTATGGCTACACCTTC.

The chain couples TRBV3-1 (or the pseudogene TRBV3-2) to TRBJ1-2; D gene ambiguous. The germline V and J ends were trimmed by 0 bases and 6 bases, with 14 bases remaining between them. The CDR3 consists of 15 residues. Germline V gene data show CDR1 as LGHDT and CDR2 as YNNKEL (reference sequence). The CDR3 loop reads CASSQDIGGWNGYTF. CDR3 DNA sequence: TGTGCCAGCAGCCAAGATATCGGAGGTTGGAATGGCTACACCTTC.

The V gene is TRBV3-1 (or the pseudogene TRBV3-2), the J gene TRBJ2-7; D gene unclear. Germline V CDR1 and CDR2: LGHDT, YNNKEL (reference sequence). The V end lost 1 base, the J end lost 2 bases, and 15 bases lay between the germline ends. This CDR3 has 16 amino acids. In DNA form, the CDR3 reads TGTGCCAGCAGCCAAGTAAGACCCCCGGGTGCCTACGAGCAGTACTTC. Amino acid sequence: CASSQVRPPGAYEQYF.

In regard to this clone: One junction end does not reproduce the germline sequence, and a read error may be involved. The chain has TRBV5-4 and TRBJ2-1, with 7 bases lining up with TRBD1. Germline CDR1 and CDR2: SGHNT and YYREEE (reference sequence). The CDR3 spans 15 residues. The DNA of the CDR3 is TGTGCCAGCAGGTTGGACAGGAGCTCCTACAATGAGCAGTTCTTC. The encoded protein is CASRLDRSSYNEQFF.

This clone was detected only a few times. The rearrangement links TRBV24-1 to TRBJ2-2; D unresolved. CDR1 and CDR2 from the germline V gene are KGHDR and SFDVKD. The CDR3 extends over 13 amino acids. The V gene lost 9 bases and the J gene lost 1 base, with 8 bases spanning the gap. The CDR3 region is CATASGNTGELFF. CDR3 nucleotides: TGTGCCACCGCGTCCGGGAACACCGGGGAGCTGTTTTTT.

The chain carries TRBV11-2 and TRBJ2-7; 9 bases are shared with TRBD1. With V trimmed by 6 bases and J by 4 bases, 7 bases remained unmatched. Germline CDR1 SGHAT, CDR2 FQNNGV. The CDR3 has 14 amino acids. Here the CDR3 DNA reads TGTGCCAGCAGTTCCGGGACAGGGCGGTACGAGCAGTACTTC. Its protein is CASSSGTGRYEQYF. Together with reference TRBV11-2 and TRBJ2-7, the CDR3 gives the full variable domain: EAGVAQSPRYKIIEKRQSVAFWCNPISGHATLYWYQQILGQGPKLLIQFQNNGVVDDSQLPKDRFSAERLKGVDSTLKIQPAKLEDSAVYLCASSSGTGRYEQYFGPGTRLTVT.

The table lists this clone with a few counts. CDR3 in DNA: TGTGCCAGCAGTTTACCCGCGACAGGGGGCAGAATTGAAGCTTTCTTT. Its protein product is CASSLPATGGRIEAFF. The V call is TRBV28, the J call TRBJ1-1; 10 bases agree with TRBD1. The CDR3 is 16 residues long. Trimming at V came to 2 bases and at J to 7 bases, leaving 10 bases not matched to a gene. The germline V gene encodes CDR1 MDHEN and CDR2 SYDVKM.

The gene calls are TRBV21-1 and TRBJ1-1. TRBV21-1 is shown as a pseudogene. The CDR3 is made up of 15 amino acids. This CDR3 reads CASSKAGGLNTEAFF. The CDR3 DNA sequence: TGTGCCAGCAGCAAAGCTGGCGGCTTGAACACTGAAGCTTTCTTT.

This chain uses TRBV7-9 with TRBJ1-1; D is unresolved. This CDR3 contains 18 residues. Germline V gives CDR1 SEHNR, CDR2 FQNEAQ (reference sequence). V lost 1 base to trimming and J lost 1 base, with 19 bases between them. This CDR3 reads CASSLGIRTAGRNTEAFF. The CDR3 DNA reads TGTGCCAGCAGCTTAGGGATTAGGACGGCGGGGAGGAACACTGAAGCTTTCTTT.

This chain joins TRBV3-1 (or the pseudogene TRBV3-2) and TRBJ2-2; TRBD1 aligns across 9 bases. The trim removed 2 bases at V and 1 base at J, leaving 11 bases unmatched. Germline values: CDR1 LGHDT, CDR2 YNNKEL (reference sequence). The CDR3 is 19 amino acids. The CDR3 DNA follows: TGTGCCAGCAGCCAACTCGAACAGGGGGCCGGCAAGAACACCGGGGAGCTGTTTTTT. It codes for CASSQLEQGAGKNTGELFF.

DNA of the CDR3: TGTGCTAGTGGGGCCTCAGGGGGCCACACTGAAGCTTTCTTT. It codes for CASGASGGHTEAFF. This chain uses TRBV12-5 with TRBJ1-1; 8 bases are shared with TRBD1. From germline, CDR1 is LGHNT and CDR2 FRNRAP. V gave up 6 bases and J gave up 3 bases; unmatched junction bases: 6. The CDR3 totals 14 residues. Full variable domain (missing parts from reference TRBV12-5 and TRBJ1-1): DARVTQTPRHKVTEMGQEVTMRCQPILGHNTVFWYRQTMMQGLELLAYFRNRAPLDDSGMPKDRFSAEMPDATLATLKIQPSEPRDSAVYFCASGASGGHTEAFFGQGTRLTVV.

The rearrangement joins TRBV9 to TRBJ2-5, with D tentatively TRBD2 (5 bases). V was trimmed by 2 bases and J by 5 bases, leaving 13 bases between them. Germline lookup yields CDR1 SGDLS and CDR2 YYNGEE. The CDR3 covers 14 residues. The CDR3 region is CASSVSGSEETQYF. For the CDR3, the DNA is TGTGCCAGCAGCGTTTCAGGTAGCGAGGAGACCCAGTACTTC.

This clone has a single count. The chain has TRBV10-2 and TRBJ2-7; D may be TRBD1 (6 bases). The V end lost 5 bases, the J end lost 4 bases, and 12 bases lay between the germline ends. This CDR3 is 13 amino acids long. Per germline, CDR1 WSHSY and CDR2 SAAADI. CDR3 nucleotide sequence: TGCGCCAGCAGTCGACAGGAACATTACGAGCAGTACTTC. Translating gives CASSRQEHYEQYF.

This clone was seen once. The chain couples TRBV2 to TRBJ1-2; D gene unclear. Looked up from germline, CDR1 is SNHLY and CDR2 is FYNNEI. Between the trimmed V and J ends, which lost 1 base and 4 bases, there was a span of 13 bases. CDR3 length equals 15 residues. CDR3 bases: TGTGCCAGCAGTGAAGGTGGGCAGATACCCTATGGCTACACCTTC. Residues: CASSEGGQIPYGYTF.

This rearrangement joins TRBV10-3 to TRBJ1-2; weak D call: TRBD1 (6 bases). CDR3 length: 14 amino acids. The germline CDR1 and CDR2 sequences are ENHRY and SYGVKD. Trimming took 4 bases from V and 2 from J, leaving 11 bases between them. In nucleotides, the CDR3 is TGTGCCATCAGTGGGGCAGGGGAGAACTATGGCTACACCTTC. It codes for CAISGAGENYGYTF.

Only a few counts were recorded for this clone. This chain links TRBV29-1 with TRBJ1-2; a weak D match, TRBD1 (6 bases). Trimming cost V 0 bases and J 0 bases, with 11 bases left between them. Germline CDR1 reads SQVTM; CDR2 reads ANQGSEA. The CDR3 has 15 amino acids. The chain's CDR3 is CSVEDAGAANYGYTF. For the CDR3, the DNA is TGCAGCGTTGAAGATGCGGGGGCTGCTAACTATGGCTACACCTTC.

CDR3 bases: TGTGCCAGCAGTTACTCGGGCCACACTCAGCCCCAGCATTTT. Its protein is CASSYSGHTQPQHF. The V call is TRBV6-2 or TRBV6-3, the J call TRBJ1-5; D is undetermined. V lost 0 bases and J 6 bases, leaving 9 bases between the germline ends. The CDR3 has 14 amino acids. Germline V gene sequence: CDR1 MNHEY, CDR2 SVGEGT.

The CDR3 protein is CASSLDRNTEAFF. CDR3 coding DNA: TGTGCCAGCAGTTTAGACAGGAACACTGAAGCTTTCTTT. This chain uses TRBV6-5 with TRBJ1-1; TRBD1 is a possible D gene (5 bases). The V end lost 4 bases, the J end lost 1 base, and 7 bases lay between the germline ends. The germline gives CDR1 MNHEY, CDR2 SVGAGI. CDR3 length equals 13 residues.